These T cell receptor beta chains were read from a single sample in a study of graft-versus-host responses after intestinal transplantation. Libraries were prepared by immunoSEQ multiplex PCR; TCRdb keeps only in-frame clonotypes and omits some of them. The sample has 85,000 to 100,000 clones; around 90% are singletons. These receptors have no identified antigens. Here the sequenced sample was unstimulated CD4+ T cells sorted from spleen or lymph node cells, taken before intestinal transplant. These receptors originate from a human donor who received an intestinal transplant. CDR3s include the opening cysteine and the closing phenylalanine or tryptophan. A D gene is named only where the DNA matches it firmly. Rows may omit the clone size; those that give it use once, few, many or a size class.

size: NA
D: TRBD1
V: TRBV29-1
J: TRBJ1-2
CDR3: CSVATGAGGYGYTF
DNA: TGCAGCGTTGCAACAGGGGCGGGTGGCTATGGCTACACCTTC

size: NA
D: TRBD2
V: TRBV5-4
J: TRBJ2-3
CDR3: CASSSERGTDTQYF
DNA: TGTGCCAGCAGCTCGGAGCGGGGGACAGATACGCAGTATTTT

size: NA
D: TRBD1
V: TRBV10-3
J: TRBJ1-1
CDR3: CAITQTGGNTEAFF
DNA: TGTGCCATCACCCAGACAGGGGGCAACACTGAAGCTTTCTTT

size: NA
D: TRBD1
V: TRBV6-1
J: TRBJ2-2
CDR3: CASSGTQGARGVF
DNA: TGTGCCAGCAGTGGTACTCAGGGGGCGCGTGGAGTTTTT

size: NA
D: NA
V: TRBV7-2
J: TRBJ1-5
CDR3: CASSSRTGYNQPQHF
DNA: TGTGCCAGCAGCTCCCGAACAGGGTACAATCAGCCCCAGCATTTT

size: NA
D: NA
V: TRBV5-1
J: TRBJ1-6
CDR3: CASSLEWGGNSPLHF
DNA: TGCGCCAGCAGCTTGGAATGGGGGGGGAATTCACCCCTCCACTTT

size: NA
D: NA
V: TRBV6-1
J: TRBJ1-4
CDR3: CASSEAVGAGTEKLFF
DNA: TGTGCCAGCAGTGAAGCAGTGGGGGCAGGTACTGAAAAACTGTTTTTT

size: NA
D: NA
V: TRBV10-1
J: TRBJ2-7
CDR3: CASRTLEGISYEQYF
DNA: TGCGCCAGCAGGACCCTGGAGGGAATCTCCTACGAGCAGTACTTC

size: NA
D: NA
V: TRBV6-1
J: TRBJ2-1
CDR3: CASSPQGGLYNEQFF
DNA: TGTGCCAGCAGTCCGCAGGGGGGTTTATACAATGAGCAGTTCTTC

size: NA
D: NA
V: TRBV2
J: TRBJ1-5
CDR3: CASSVRGNQPQHF
DNA: TGTGCCAGCAGTGTAAGGGGGAATCAGCCCCAGCATTTT

size: few
D: TRBD1
V: TRBV6-6
J: TRBJ2-7
CDR3: CASSTTGAYEQYF
DNA: TGTGCCAGCAGTACGACAGGGGCCTACGAGCAGTACTTC

size: NA
D: TRBD2
V: TRBV5-1
J: TRBJ2-1
CDR3: CASSPVAGAGYNEQFF
DNA: TGCGCCAGCAGCCCGGTAGCGGGGGCGGGGTACAATGAGCAGTTCTTC

size: NA
D: TRBD1
V: TRBV6-6
J: TRBJ1-1
CDR3: CASSIQGMNTEAFF
DNA: TGTGCCAGCAGTATACAGGGGATGAACACTGAAGCTTTCTTT

size: NA
D: NA
V: TRBV6-1
J: TRBJ2-2
CDR3: CASSERAGQVGRELFF
DNA: TGTGCCAGCAGTGAAAGAGCGGGACAGGTTGGACGGGAGCTGTTTTTT

size: NA
D: NA
V: TRBV7-6
J: TRBJ1-3
CDR3: CASSIGTSGNTIYF
DNA: TGTGCCAGCAGCATCGGGACAAGTGGAAACACCATATATTTT

size: once
D: NA
V: TRBV14
J: TRBJ1-3
CDR3: CASSQDRGSGNTIYF
DNA: TGTGCCAGCAGCCAAGATCGGGGATCTGGAAACACCATATATTTT

size: few
D: TRBD1
V: TRBV29-1
J: TRBJ1-4
CDR3: CSVGTGGPTNEKLFF
DNA: TGCAGCGTTGGGACAGGGGGGCCAACTAATGAAAAACTGTTTTTT

size: NA
D: NA
V: TRBV5-4
J: TRBJ1-1
CDR3: CASGGGNTEAFF
DNA: TGTGCCAGCGGGGGGGGGAACACTGAAGCTTTCTTT

size: NA
D: NA
V: TRBV6-5
J: TRBJ2-3
CDR3: CASSPLLGGDTQYF
DNA: TGTGCCAGCAGTCCCTTACTAGGAGGGGATACGCAGTATTTT

size: NA
D: TRBD2
V: TRBV9
J: TRBJ2-3
CDR3: CASSPVVVAGVTDTQYF
DNA: TGTGCCAGCAGCCCAGTGGTGGTAGCGGGGGTTACAGATACGCAGTATTTT

size: once
D: NA
V: TRBV10-3
J: TRBJ2-1
CDR3: CAITTQGQVEQFF
DNA: TGTGCCATCACCACACAGGGTCAAGTTGAGCAGTTCTTC

size: NA
D: TRBD2
V: TRBV6-6
J: TRBJ2-5
CDR3: CASSETSAWAETQYF
DNA: TGTGCCAGCAGTGAGACTAGCGCATGGGCAGAGACCCAGTACTTC

size: NA
D: TRBD2
V: TRBV7-9
J: TRBJ2-1
CDR3: CASSFGGTNEQFF
DNA: TGTGCCAGCAGCTTCGGGGGGACCAATGAGCAGTTCTTC

size: NA
D: TRBD1
V: TRBV6-4
J: TRBJ1-2
CDR3: CASSESGTAAYGYTF
DNA: TGTGCCAGCAGTGAGTCCGGGACAGCAGCCTATGGCTACACCTTC

size: once
D: TRBD1
V: TRBV6-1
J: TRBJ2-7
CDR3: CASSEADRTIYEQYF
DNA: TGTGCCAGCAGTGAAGCGGACAGGACAATATACGAGCAGTACTTC

size: NA
D: NA
V: TRBV2
J: TRBJ1-1
CDR3: CASRGDTMNTEAFF
DNA: TGTGCCAGCAGGGGGGACACCATGAACACTGAAGCTTTCTTT

size: NA
D: NA
V: TRBV7-8
J: TRBJ2-7
CDR3: CASSSRTATYSFYEQYF
DNA: TGTGCCAGCAGCTCGAGGACAGCAACATACTCCTTCTACGAGCAGTACTTC

size: NA
D: NA
V: TRBV13
J: TRBJ1-2
CDR3: CASSPPGYHGYTF
DNA: TGTGCCAGCAGCCCGCCGGGGTACCATGGCTACACCTTC

size: NA
D: TRBD2
V: TRBV9
J: TRBJ2-5
CDR3: CASSVGGGLQETQYF
DNA: TGTGCCAGCAGCGTAGGCGGGGGGCTCCAAGAGACCCAGTACTTC

size: NA
D: TRBD2
V: TRBV6-5
J: TRBJ2-7
CDR3: CASSGGTSGGYEQYF
DNA: TGTGCCAGCAGTGGAGGGACTAGCGGGGGCTACGAGCAGTACTTC

size: NA
D: NA
V: TRBV4-1
J: TRBJ2-7
CDR3: CASSFAGFTTYEQYF
DNA: TGCGCCAGCAGCTTCGCGGGATTCACCACCTACGAGCAGTACTTC

size: NA
D: NA
V: TRBV18
J: TRBJ1-5
CDR3: CASSSENSNQPQHF
DNA: TGTGCCAGCTCATCAGAAAATAGCAATCAGCCCCAGCATTTT

size: NA
D: TRBD1
V: TRBV4-1
J: TRBJ1-4
CDR3: CASSHTAAGGPGKLFF
DNA: TGCGCCAGCAGCCATACGGCAGCAGGGGGCCCGGGAAAACTGTTTTTT

size: NA
D: NA
V: TRBV7-2
J: TRBJ1-2
CDR3: CASSYVGRNYGYTF
DNA: TGTGCCAGCTCCTATGTCGGCAGGAACTATGGCTACACCTTC

size: once
D: NA
V: TRBV7-2
J: TRBJ2-2
CDR3: CASSSRGDTGELFF
DNA: TGTGCCAGCAGCTCCAGGGGGGACACCGGGGAGCTGTTTTTT

size: NA
D: NA
V: TRBV18
J: TRBJ2-3
CDR3: CASSPVGGYTDTQYF
DNA: TGTGCCAGCTCACCGGTAGGCGGATACACAGATACGCAGTATTTT

size: NA
D: NA
V: TRBV4-1
J: TRBJ1-1
CDR3: CASSHATGGTEAFF
DNA: TGCGCCAGCAGCCATGCTACGGGGGGCACTGAAGCTTTCTTT

size: NA
D: NA
V: TRBV7-2
J: TRBJ1-4
CDR3: CASSPSRGEKLFF
DNA: TGTGCCAGCAGCCCCAGCAGGGGCGAAAAACTGTTTTTT